This T cell receptor beta chain was sequenced for a study of blood T cells in healthy people across ages. Whole-study findings and limits: Researchers deemed the diversity estimates from one million T cells underestimates. Versus aged donors, long-lived donors had higher diversity and more naive CD4+ cells.

For this clonotype: Antigen: not known.

This CDR3 is built from 13 residues. Germline V CDR1 and CDR2: SQVTM, ANQGSEA. Primers used in a second PCR of about 6 to 11 cycles were a sample-barcoded 5' primer and a J-beta primer mix. At least 3 million CDR3-containing paired-end reads were obtained per sample. TCRdb itself ran the 5' RACE reads through MiXCR, one entry per CDR3 protein. The table records more than 700,000 distinct CDR3 sequences, about 45% of them present only once. This TCR was recovered from a man older than 75 in good health. The sample taken for sequencing was blood. The chain combines TRBV29-1 with TRBJ2-5; D possibly corresponds to TRBD1 (6 bases). The DNA end lines up better with TRBJ2-1; the J call may be wrong. The CDR3 DNA reads TGCAGCGTCGCGGACAGCAACCAAGAGACCCAGTTCTTC. This sequence encodes CSVADSNQETQFF.